This T cell receptor (beta chain) is from a study of control samples from healthy donors and cancer patients. The CDR3 extends over 13 amino acids. The V end was cut by 4 bases, the J end by 5 bases, with 11 bases between. Germline CDR1 and CDR2: LGHNA and YSLEER. Sequenced by immunoSEQ multiplex PCR; TCRdb stores in-frame clones only, minus some. The data contain roughly 150,000 clones, about 89% of them singletons. V and J are TRBV4-3 and TRBJ2-5, with D unresolved. Sequences were obtained from blood. The clonotype originates from a man aged 25-45 years in good health. CDR3 sequence (DNA): TGCGCCAGCAGCCGCCTCCTCGGGGAGACCCAGTACTTC. Amino acid sequence: CASSRLLGETQYF.